The 22 T cell receptor beta chains below were found in one sample sequenced in a study of OX40 agonist ivuxolimab in advanced cancers. Clones were read by immunoSEQ multiplex PCR, and TCRdb kept only the in-frame ones, dropping some. The sample gives tens of thousands of clones, 70% to 90% of which show up once; under 20% is in the top ten. The sample was CD4+ or CD8+ T cells sorted from blood, taken in a trial of the OX40 agonist ivuxolimab. The origin of the receptors is an adult with an advanced solid tumor such as melanoma, head and neck, liver or kidney cancer.

V gene TRBV5-1 combines with J gene TRBJ1-2, with 7 positions matching TRBD1. V lost 5 bases to trimming and J lost 3 bases; unmatched junction nucleotides: 7. The CDR3 is made up of 14 amino acids. The V gene's germline CDR1 is SGHRS and CDR2 YFSETQ. CDR3 amino acids: CASSPKGADYGYTF. The CDR3 bases are TGCGCCAGCAGTCCTAAGGGGGCGGACTATGGCTACACCTTC.

The J gene is TRBJ2-7, the V gene TRBV5-6; 8 bases are shared with TRBD1. Germline values: CDR1 SGHDT, CDR2 YYEEEE. The CDR3 has 15 residues. The J segment lost 3 bases and the V segment lost 3 bases, leaving 8 bases of the junction unmatched. This chain's CDR3 is CASSSQDRVSYEQYF. CDR3 nucleotide sequence: TGTGCCAGCAGCTCCCAGGACAGGGTGAGCTACGAGCAGTACTTC.

This clone showed up just a few times. The chain links TRBV5-1 to TRBJ2-1, with 7 bases that match TRBD2. The V segment lost 4 bases and the J segment 2 bases; nucleotides outside the gene matches: 9. Germline lookup yields CDR1 SGHRS and CDR2 YFSETQ. This CDR3 has 16 amino acids. The CDR3 DNA follows: TGCGCCAGCAGCCCGCTTGGACTAGGAACCTACAATGAGCAGTTCTTC. This sequence encodes CASSPLGLGTYNEQFF. Supplemented by reference TRBV5-1 and TRBJ2-1, the full variable domain reads KAGVTQTPRYLIKTRGQQVTLSCSPISGHRSVSWYQQTPGQGLQFLFEYFSETQRNKGNFPGRFSGRQFSNSRSEMNVSTLELGDSALYLCASSPLGLGTYNEQFFGPGTRLTVL.

This chain links TRBV28 with TRBJ1-4; D may be TRBD1 (6 bases). Trimming pared 1 base from V and 7 bases from J, leaving 13 bases between. CDR3 size: 15 residues. CDR1 is MDHEN and CDR2 is SYDVKM in the germline V gene. The CDR3 loop reads CASSLLGGGGEKLFF. CDR3 DNA sequence: TGTGCCAGCAGTTTATTGGGCGGGGGCGGTGAAAAACTGTTTTTT. The complete variable domain, with remaining parts taken from reference TRBV28 and TRBJ1-4, reads DVKVTQSSRYLVKRTGEKVFLECVQDMDHENMFWYRQDPGLGLRLIYFSYDVKMKEKGDIPEGYSVSREKKERFSLILESASTNQTSMYLCASSLLGGGGEKLFFGSGTQLSVL.

This clone is a singleton in its sample. This CDR3 is CASSLGAGGMNEQYF. The CDR3 coding sequence is TGTGCCAGCAGCTTAGGGGCGGGAGGGATGAACGAGCAGTACTTC. The chain is built from TRBV11-2 and TRBJ2-7; 9 positions match TRBD2. V shed 1 base and J 5 bases; nucleotides not matched to a gene: 6. The CDR3 runs to 15 residues. Germline-derived CDR1 and CDR2 are SGHAT and FQNNGV.

The chain employs TRBV14 and TRBJ2-3, with D uncertain. Trimming shortened V by 1 base and J by 6 bases, and 8 bases separated the two germline ends. The V gene's germline CDR1 is SGHDN and CDR2 FVKESK. The CDR3 spans 13 residues. The CDR3 nucleotides are TGTGCCAGCAGCCAAGGGATGGGGGATACGCAGTATTTT. It yields the protein CASSQGMGDTQYF.

V gene TRBV7-6 combines with J gene TRBJ2-5; unclear D gene. Germline V gene data show CDR1 as SGHVS and CDR2 as FNYEAQ. V shed 2 bases and J shed 4 bases, with 11 bases lying between them. The CDR3 consists of 14 residues. CDR3 DNA sequence: TGTGCCAGCAGCTTATTAAGGTTCGGAGAGACCCAGTACTTC. It yields the protein CASSLLRFGETQYF.

The chain links TRBV19 to TRBJ1-2; possibly TRBD1 for D (6 bases). V lost 6 bases and J lost 4, with 18 bases in between. Germline V gene data show CDR1 as LNHDA and CDR2 as SQIVND (reference sequence). The CDR3 is made up of 15 amino acids. CDR3 DNA sequence: TGTGCCAGTAGCCTGCTGGGGGGGGCCCCCTATGGCTACACCTTC. This encodes CASSLLGGAPYGYTF.

This clone has more than one count but fewer than ten. One junction end disagrees with the germline gene, perhaps due to a read error. The chain carries TRBV7-7 and TRBJ2-1; 8 bases agree with TRBD2. Germline CDR1 SSHAT, CDR2 FNYEAQ (reference sequence). The CDR3 runs 13 residues. Here the CDR3 reads CASSSELAGKQFF. CDR3 DNA: TGTGCTAGCAGCTCAGAGCTAGCGGGTAAGCAGTTCTTC.

The chain couples TRBV2 to TRBJ2-5; D unclear. Germline V gene data show CDR1 as SNHLY and CDR2 as FYNNEI. The CDR3 extends over 12 amino acids. Trimming pared 5 bases from V and 5 bases from J, leaving 9 bases between. The chain's CDR3 is CASSPSFETQYF. DNA for the CDR3: TGTGCCAGCAGTCCGAGTTTTGAGACCCAGTACTTC.

The chain carries TRBV7-9 and TRBJ2-7; 10 positions match TRBD2. Looked up from germline, CDR1 is SEHNR and CDR2 is FQNEAQ (reference sequence). The ends lost 1 base at V and 3 bases at J; junction bases unmatched: 3. This CDR3 spans 15 amino acids. CDR3 DNA: TGTGCCAGCAGCTTAGGACCTAGCGGGAGCTACGAGCAGTACTTC. Translated: CASSLGPSGSYEQYF.

The chain has TRBV5-1 and TRBJ2-5; tentatively, D is TRBD1 (5 bases). The CDR3 extends over 14 amino acids. V was shortened by 4 bases and J by 2 bases, with 12 bases between the two germline ends. Germline V gives CDR1 SGHRS, CDR2 YFSETQ. CDR3 residues: CASSRGGPQETQYF. The CDR3 nucleotides are TGCGCCAGCAGCAGGGGCGGACCTCAAGAGACCCAGTACTTC.

This chain connects TRBV2 to TRBJ2-7; D may be TRBD2 (6 bases). CDR1 SNHLY and CDR2 FYNNEI come from the germline V gene. V lost 0 bases and J lost 2, with 8 bases in between. The CDR3 consists of 14 residues. In DNA form, the CDR3 reads TGTGCCAGCAGTGAAGCGACTAGGACCTACGAGCAGTACTTC. Its protein product is CASSEATRTYEQYF. Supplemented by reference TRBV2 and TRBJ2-7, the full variable domain reads EPEVTQTPSHQVTQMGQEVILRCVPISNHLYFYWYRQILGQKVEFLVSFYNNEISEKSEIFDDQFSVERPDGSNFTLKIRSTKLEDSAMYFCASSEATRTYEQYFGPGTRLTVT.

The chain employs TRBV6-6 and TRBJ1-2, with a possible D match to TRBD1 (5 bases). The germline V and J ends were trimmed by 5 bases and 2 bases, with 15 bases remaining between them. The CDR3 has 15 amino acids. Germline lookup yields CDR1 MNHNY and CDR2 SVGAGI (reference sequence). The CDR3 region is CASSRRDGRNYGYTF. The CDR3 coding sequence is TGTGCCAGCAGTCGCCGGGACGGGAGAAACTATGGCTACACCTTC.

CDR3 protein: CASSFGQTNEKLFF. The CDR3 region has the DNA TGCGCCAGCAGCTTCGGACAGACTAATGAAAAACTGTTTTTT. This chain joins TRBV5-1 and TRBJ1-4; maybe TRBD1 (6 bases). The length of the CDR3 is 14 residues. CDR1 and CDR2 from the germline V gene are SGHRS and YFSETQ. The V gene lost 2 bases and the J gene lost 2 bases, with 7 bases spanning the gap. The whole variable domain, filled in from reference TRBV5-1 and TRBJ1-4, reads KAGVTQTPRYLIKTRGQQVTLSCSPISGHRSVSWYQQTPGQGLQFLFEYFSETQRNKGNFPGRFSGRQFSNSRSEMNVSTLELGDSALYLCASSFGQTNEKLFFGSGTQLSVL.

The chain carries TRBV6-6 and TRBJ1-1; possible D gene TRBD1, 5 bases. The germline gives CDR1 MNHNY, CDR2 SVGAGI (reference sequence). V was cut by 4 bases and J by 4 bases, with 10 bases left in between. The CDR3 loop spans 13 amino acids. Here the CDR3 DNA reads TGTGCCAGCAGTTGGGGTCAGGGCACTGAAGCTTTCTTT. Translated: CASSWGQGTEAFF.

This sequence joins TRBV28 and TRBJ1-4; D ambiguous. Germline V gene lookup returns CDR1 MDHEN and CDR2 SYDVKM. Trimming pared 5 bases from V and 8 bases from J, leaving 9 bases between. The CDR3 is made up of 12 amino acids. The DNA for the CDR3 is TGTGCCAGCAGTCCCCTAGGCGAAAAACTGTTTTTT. Encoded protein: CASSPLGEKLFF. Full variable domain (outside the CDR3, taken from reference TRBV28 and TRBJ1-4): DVKVTQSSRYLVKRTGEKVFLECVQDMDHENMFWYRQDPGLGLRLIYFSYDVKMKEKGDIPEGYSVSREKKERFSLILESASTNQTSMYLCASSPLGEKLFFGSGTQLSVL.

This clone appeared a few times. The chain joins TRBV6-1 to TRBJ1-4; possibly TRBD1 for D (5 bases). The CDR3 is 15 residues long. Per the germline V gene, CDR1 is MNHNS and CDR2 is SASEGT. V was trimmed by 2 bases and J by 5 bases, leaving 12 bases between them. CDR3 coding DNA: TGTGCCAGCAGTGAACCGTCAGGGCGGAATGAAAAACTGTTTTTT. Protein product: CASSEPSGRNEKLFF.

The V call is TRBV5-6, the J call TRBJ1-4; no clear D gene. Trimming shortened V by 4 bases and J by 7 bases, and 11 bases separated the two germline ends. Germline V lookup: CDR1 SGHDT, CDR2 YYEEEE. This CDR3 region has 13 residues. Here the CDR3 DNA reads TGTGCCAGCAGCGGGGTCCTGGGTGAAAAACTGTTTTTT. It encodes CASSGVLGEKLFF. Drawing the rest from reference TRBV5-6 and TRBJ1-4, the complete variable domain is DAGVTQSPTHLIKTRGQQVTLRCSPKSGHDTVSWYQQALGQGPQFIFQYYEEEERQRGNFPDRFSGHQFPNYSSELNVNALLLGDSALYLCASSGVLGEKLFFGSGTQLSVL.

This clone was observed many times. The rearrangement links TRBV2 to TRBJ1-2; no clear D gene. V shed 1 base and J shed 3 bases, with 6 bases lying between them. There are 13 residues in the CDR3. From germline, CDR1 is SNHLY and CDR2 FYNNEI. DNA of the CDR3: TGTGCCAGCAGTGAAGGGGGAGACTATGGCTACACCTTC. This gives the protein CASSEGGDYGYTF.

The chain is built from TRBV7-9 and TRBJ2-3; unclear D gene. Trimming shortened V by 5 bases and J by 0 bases, and 0 bases separated the two germline ends. Looked up from germline, CDR1 is SEHNR and CDR2 is FQNEAQ (reference sequence). CDR3 length equals 11 residues. In DNA form, the CDR3 reads TGTGCCAGCAGCAGCACAGATACGCAGTATTTT. It is translated as CASSSTDTQYF. The entire variable domain, with the rest obtained from reference TRBV7-9 and TRBJ2-3, is as follows: DTGVSQNPRHKITKRGQNVTFRCDPISEHNRLYWYRQTLGQGPEFLTYFQNEAQLEKSRLLSDRFSAERPKGSFSTLEIQRTEQGDSAMYLCASSSTDTQYFGPGTRLTVL.

The chain has TRBV5-1 and TRBJ2-4; TRBD1 is a possible D gene (8 bases). CDR3 length: 16 residues. V shed 1 base and J shed 8 bases, with 19 bases lying between them. Germline values: CDR1 SGHRS, CDR2 YFSETQ. The CDR3 loop is CASSLTQGGLGDIQYF. DNA of the CDR3: TGCGCCAGCAGCTTGACACAGGGGGGGCTTGGAGACATTCAGTACTTC.